Presented here are 2 T cell receptor beta chains from one specimen sequenced in a study of T-cell memory formation after mild COVID-19. From the 5' RACE reads, TCRdb called clonotypes with MiXCR, one entry per CDR3 protein. Among approximately 300,000 distinct CDR3 sequences listed, roughly 8.2% were seen once. Sequenced input: PBMCs or a T cell subset sorted from them (not recorded which). The source is a man between 18 and 29 years old who had mild COVID-19 (a few samples of this study predate the infection). Cell type and time point are not known.

In its sample, this clonotype was seen many times. V is TRBV4-2 and J is TRBJ2-7; weak D call: TRBD1 (6 bases). Germline assignment: CDR1 LGHNA and CDR2 YNFKEQ. V lost 1 base to trimming and J lost 3 bases, with 10 bases between them. The CDR3 totals 14 residues. The CDR3 DNA is TGTGCCAGCAGCCAAGTGGGACAAGGCTACGAGCAGTACTTC. Protein product: CASSQVGQGYEQYF.

In its sample, this clonotype was seen a few times. CDR3 nucleotide sequence: TGTGCCAGCAGGTACCGGGCGGGTCAAGGAAACACTGAAGCTTTCTTT. Translated, it gives CASRYRAGQGNTEAFF. The rearrangement joins TRBV5-5 to TRBJ1-1; D is undetermined. The CDR3 is 16 residues long. From germline, CDR1 is SGHKS and CDR2 YYEKEE (reference sequence). V lost 5 bases and J lost 2, with 19 bases in between.